The 23 T cell receptor beta chains below come from one sample, sequenced in a study of human T cells and chemical hapten exposure. Time point specified: pre-sensitization, week 0. The treatment is: therapeutic diphenylcyclopropenone sensitization with weekly scalp DPC. TCRdb processed the RACE reads anew with MiXCR; each CDR3 protein has one entry. The sample yields 200,000 to 300,000 distinct CDR3 sequences, 8.6% seen once. This sample comprised whole blood, obtained in connection with sensitization to the hapten diphenylcyclopropenone (DPC). These TCRs come from a woman aged 40 to 50 with alopecia areata. Some clones in this sample may be carry-over from other donors' samples.

This chain joins TRBV20-1 and TRBJ1-5, with D perhaps TRBD1 (5 bases). The CDR3 covers 13 residues. V lost 6 bases, J lost 6 bases, and 15 bases lay in between. Looked up from germline, CDR1 is DFQATT and CDR2 is SNEGSKA (reference sequence). The CDR3 DNA reads TGCAGTGCCGGGGTCAGGGTCGGTCAGCCCCAGCATTTT. Its translation: CSAGVRVGQPQHF.

This clonotype was counted between two and nine times. The chain couples TRBV7-9 to TRBJ2-3; tentative D call: TRBD2 (6 bases). Trimming took off 5 bases at V and 4 bases at J, with 16 bases between the two ends. There are 15 residues in the CDR3. CDR1 is SEHNR, CDR2 FQNEAQ, per germline (reference sequence). CDR3 DNA sequence: TGTGCCAGCAGCGGAGGCGGGATATCGGCAGATACGCAGTATTTT. This codes for CASSGGGISADTQYF.

This clonotype was seen more than once but under ten times. The V and J genes are TRBV7-8 and TRBJ2-1, with 9 bases lining up with TRBD1. This CDR3 is 16 amino acids long. With 7 bases clipped from V and 4 bases from J, the junction kept 11 bases outside the gene matches. Per germline, CDR1 SGHVS and CDR2 FQNEAQ. The CDR3 region has the DNA TGTGCCAGCATCACACCACCGGGACAGGGATACAATGAGCAGTTCTTC. This translates into CASITPPGQGYNEQFF.

A single count supports this clonotype. The chain joins TRBV7-3 to TRBJ2-1, with D possibly being TRBD1 (5 bases). The germline V gene encodes CDR1 SGHTA and CDR2 FQGTGA. V was shortened by 5 bases and J by 7 bases, with 18 bases between the two germline ends. The CDR3 is 15 amino acids. The CDR3 bases are TGTGCCAGCAGCCAAAATCAGGGATCCCGGAATGAGCAGTTCTTC. Its protein product is CASSQNQGSRNEQFF.

The table lists this clonotype with many counts. A junction boundary mismatches the germline segment, possibly from a read error. V and J are TRBV7-7 and TRBJ2-1, with D perhaps matching TRBD1 (5 bases). CDR1 SSHAT and CDR2 FNYEAQ come from the germline V gene (reference sequence). The CDR3 loop spans 13 amino acids. As DNA, the CDR3 is TGTGCTAGCAGCTTAGGTCCGGGCAGGGCGGAGTTCTTC. Translating gives CASSLGPGRAEFF.

The sample holds a few counts of this clonotype. The chain employs TRBV7-9 and TRBJ2-6; no clear D. The CDR3 contains 14 residues. Germline V gives CDR1 SEHNR, CDR2 FQNEAQ (reference sequence). V was clipped by 8 bases and J by 2 bases, with 10 bases between them. CDR3 sequence (DNA): TGTGCCAGCCTCTCTCGTCCTGGGGCCAACGTCCTGACTTTC. This gives the protein CASLSRPGANVLTF.

This clonotype was detected a few times. The chain joins TRBV4-3 to TRBJ2-7, with 7 positions matching TRBD2. The V gene end was trimmed by 4 bases and the J gene end by 2 bases; junction bases not matched to a gene: 5. The V gene's germline CDR1 is LGHNA and CDR2 YSLEER. This CDR3 contains 14 residues. CDR3 region: CASSPQTSTYEQYF. Written as DNA, the CDR3 is TGCGCCAGCAGCCCCCAGACTAGCACCTACGAGCAGTACTTC.

This clonotype occurred a few times. The genes are TRBV20-1 and TRBJ1-5, with a possible D match to TRBD1 (5 bases). From germline, CDR1 is DFQATT and CDR2 SNEGSKA (reference sequence). CDR3 length: 15 amino acids. The germline V and J ends were trimmed by 4 bases and 5 bases, with 18 bases remaining between them. CDR3 sequence (DNA): TGCAGTGCTAACCGCGAGACAGACCGCTATCAGCCCCAGCATTTT. Residues: CSANRETDRYQPQHF.

The V gene is TRBV4-1, the J gene TRBJ1-4, with D possibly TRBD1 on 6 matching bases. V dropped 1 base and J dropped 2 bases, with 23 bases sitting between them. From germline, CDR1 is MGHRA and CDR2 YSYEKL. This CDR3 is built from 20 residues. Written as DNA, the CDR3 is TGCGCCAGCAGCCAAGCACAGGGCGGGACTGGGGGCCTCACTAATGAAAAACTGTTTTTT. Amino acid sequence: CASSQAQGGTGGLTNEKLFF.

The rearrangement joins TRBV20-1 to TRBJ2-7, with D possibly being TRBD2 (6 bases). Looked up from germline, CDR1 is DFQATT and CDR2 is SNEGSKA (reference sequence). This CDR3 contains 13 residues. Deletions cut 4 bases from V and 1 base from J, with 11 bases between. For the CDR3, the DNA is TGCAGTGCTACCGGGACTGAGTCCTACGAGCAGTACTTC. Translation gives CSATGTESYEQYF.

The table lists this clonotype with a few counts. This chain uses TRBV3-1 with TRBJ2-7; unclear D gene. Germline values: CDR1 LGHDT, CDR2 YNNKEL (reference sequence). The CDR3 contains 12 residues. The V gene lost 3 bases and the J gene lost 2 bases, with 5 bases spanning the gap. CDR3 protein: CASSQATYEQYF. CDR3 nucleotides: TGTGCCAGCAGCCAGGCAACCTACGAGCAGTACTTC.

Ten or more counts support this clonotype. The chain carries TRBV11-2 and TRBJ2-2; D may be TRBD1 (5 bases). The CDR3 extends over 13 amino acids. V was trimmed by 1 base and J by 6 bases, leaving 6 bases between them. The germline V gene has CDR1 SGHAT and CDR2 FQNNGV. The CDR3 sequence: CASSLAGPGELFF. The CDR3 region has the DNA TGTGCCAGCAGCTTAGCAGGGCCCGGGGAGCTGTTTTTT.

This clonotype came up a few times. CDR3 nucleotide sequence: TGTGCCAGCAGGTGGGGGGCCACGGATACGCAGTATTTT. The encoded protein is CASRWGATDTQYF. The rearrangement uses TRBV12-3 or TRBV12-4 and TRBJ2-3, with D tentatively TRBD1 or TRBD2 (6 bases each). This CDR3 comprises 13 residues. Deletions cut 6 bases from V and 6 bases from J, with 13 bases between.

The chain's CDR3 is CASSVGARQETQYF. In nucleotides, the CDR3 is TGTGCCAGCAGCGTAGGGGCTCGTCAAGAGACCCAGTACTTC. The chain uses TRBV9 and TRBJ2-5; D remains unclear. CDR3 length: 14 amino acids. V was clipped by 0 bases and J by 2 bases, with 8 bases between them. CDR1 is SGDLS and CDR2 is YYNGEE in the germline V gene.

This clonotype was counted a few times. The chain carries TRBV6-6 and TRBJ2-1; 9 bases fit TRBD1. The CDR3 length is 14 residues. CDR1 and CDR2 from the germline V gene are MNHNY and SVGAGI (reference sequence). The J segment lost 5 bases and the V segment lost 10 bases, leaving 9 bases of the junction unmatched. The CDR3 protein is CATYRGRMDNEQFF. CDR3 in DNA: TGTGCCACATACAGGGGGCGCATGGACAATGAGCAGTTCTTC.

This clonotype was seen at least ten times. This sequence joins TRBV29-1 and TRBJ1-5; D remains ambiguous. The CDR3 sequence is 12 residues long. Germline V gives CDR1 SQVTM, CDR2 ANQGSEA. The V gene lost 0 bases and the J gene lost 6 bases, with 6 bases spanning the gap. The CDR3 sequence: CSVEDGGQPQHF. The CDR3 DNA reads as TGCAGCGTTGAAGATGGAGGTCAGCCCCAGCATTTT.

The V and J genes are TRBV12-3 or TRBV12-4 and TRBJ2-3; D is perhaps TRBD2 (7 bases). The CDR3 consists of 14 residues. V lost 3 bases and J lost 5, with 12 bases in between. This CDR3 is CASSFGGQGDTQYF. The DNA for the CDR3 is TGTGCCAGCAGTTTCGGGGGGCAAGGAGATACGCAGTATTTT.

This clonotype has more than one count but fewer than ten. The chain combines TRBV29-1 with TRBJ2-1, with D possibly matching TRBD2 (7 bases). Per germline, CDR1 SQVTM and CDR2 ANQGSEA. The CDR3 is 16 amino acids. The V gene lost 7 bases and the J gene lost 0 bases, with 19 bases spanning the gap. The CDR3 coding sequence is TGCAGCGCCGAGGGGGGGCCAGCGGCCTCCTACAATGAGCAGTTCTTC. Translating gives CSAEGGPAASYNEQFF.

This clonotype has a count of ten or more. The rearrangement uses TRBV7-2 and TRBJ2-7; either TRBD1 or TRBD2 may fit D (5 bases each). CDR1 is SGHTA and CDR2 is FQGNSA in the germline V gene. Trimming stripped 1 base from V and 3 bases from J, with 10 bases between. The CDR3 spans 14 residues. CDR3 residues: CASSLVGTRYEQYF. CDR3 nucleotides: TGTGCCAGCAGCTTAGTAGGGACCCGCTACGAGCAGTACTTC.

This clonotype was seen only a few times. This chain connects TRBV12-3 or TRBV12-4 to TRBJ2-2; D call uncertain. Trimming took 1 base from V and 1 from J, leaving 7 bases between them. The CDR3 runs to 15 residues. The CDR3 bases are TGTGCCAGCAGTTTAGATGTAAGGAACACCGGGGAGCTGTTTTTT. It translates to CASSLDVRNTGELFF.

Many counts were recorded for this clonotype. The V call is TRBV15, the J call TRBJ2-1; D is possibly TRBD2 (5 bases). This CDR3 has 18 residues. Trimming took 0 bases from V and 6 from J, leaving 21 bases between them. The germline CDR1 and CDR2 sequences are LNHNV and YYDKDF (reference sequence). The CDR3 sequence: CATSRDRFRVAIPNEQFF. DNA of the CDR3: TGTGCCACCAGCAGAGATCGATTTAGGGTAGCGATACCCAATGAGCAGTTCTTC.

The gene calls are TRBV25-1 and TRBJ2-1; no clear D. This CDR3 is built from 15 residues. Trimming stripped 3 bases from V and 4 bases from J, with 13 bases between. The germline V gene encodes CDR1 MGHDK and CDR2 SYGVNS. The CDR3, as DNA: TGTGCCAGCAGTGATTCAACAGCTTTTTACAATGAGCAGTTCTTC. This translates into CASSDSTAFYNEQFF. Together with reference TRBV25-1 and TRBJ2-1, the CDR3 gives the full variable domain: EADIYQTPRYLVIGTGKKITLECSQTMGHDKMYWYQQDPGMELHLIHYSYGVNSTEKGDLSSESTVSRIRTEHFPLTLESARPSHTSQYLCASSDSTAFYNEQFFGPGTRLTVL.

This clonotype was observed a handful of times. The chain has TRBV11-2 and TRBJ2-1, with 10 nucleotides matching TRBD2. Germline CDR1 reads SGHAT; CDR2 reads FQNNGV. J gave up 10 bases and V 1 base, and 10 bases lay outside the gene matches. The CDR3 is 16 residues long. The DNA for the CDR3 is TGTGCCAGCAGCTTAGGAAGCGGACTAGCGGTCGACGAGCAGTTCTTC. It yields the protein CASSLGSGLAVDEQFF.